Below are 21 T cell receptor beta chains sequenced from a single sample in a study of T cell repertoires in cytomegalovirus infection. TCRdb re-derived calls from the reads in MiXCR, one entry per CDR3 protein. The profile shows around 85,000 distinct CDR3 sequences, under 55% of them singletons. Their target antigens are unknown. The sample here was CD8+ T cells from cultured PBMCs, taken from culture after CMV antigen stimulation. The receptors here all came from a human donor in good health (CMV status not recorded). Some clones in this sample may be carry-over from other donors' samples.

The CDR3: CASATSGSTGELFF. The CDR3 region has the DNA TGTGCCAGTGCGACTAGCGGGAGTACCGGGGAGCTGTTTTTT. V is TRBV6-8 and J is TRBJ2-2; 12 bases match TRBD2. Germline CDR1 MNHGY, CDR2 SAAAGT. The CDR3 runs to 14 residues. The V gene end was trimmed by 9 bases and the J gene end by 5 bases; junction bases not matched to a gene: 4.

This chain connects TRBV7-8 to TRBJ2-5; 9 nucleotides line up with TRBD1. The CDR3 loop spans 15 amino acids. Germline assignment: CDR1 SGHVS and CDR2 FQNEAQ. V trimming: 0 bases; J trimming: 5 bases; junction bases outside the gene matches: 4. The CDR3 bases are TGTGCCAGCAGCTTAGCAAGGACAGGGGATGAGACCCAGTACTTC. Its protein is CASSLARTGDETQYF. The whole variable domain, remainder taken from reference TRBV7-8 and TRBJ2-5, is GAGVSQSPRYKVAKRGQDVALRCDPISGHVSLFWYQQALGQGPEFLTYFQNEAQLDKSGLPSDRFFAERPEGSVSTLKIQRTQQEDSAVYLCASSLARTGDETQYFGPGTRLLVL.

This clonotype has a handful of counts. V is TRBV4-2 and J is TRBJ2-7; 7 bases are a match to TRBD1. The CDR3 sequence is 15 residues long. The germline gives CDR1 LGHNA, CDR2 YNFKEQ. V was clipped by 0 bases and J by 6 bases; unmatched bases: 8. The CDR3 loop is CASSQEGEGAGEQYF. The CDR3 DNA is TGTGCCAGCAGCCAAGAGGGCGAGGGGGCCGGCGAGCAGTACTTC.

The chain is built from TRBV7-4 and TRBJ2-1, with 10 bases that match TRBD1. The junction had 7 bases not matched to a gene; V was cut back by 8 bases and J by 3 bases. From germline, CDR1 is SGHVT and CDR2 SQSDAQ. The CDR3 has 15 amino acids. The CDR3 DNA is TGTGCCAGCGGGCTTGGACAGGGGGACTACAATGAGCAGTTCTTC. Its translation is CASGLGQGDYNEQFF.

Concerning this clonotype: Its ends do not fully match the called genes, so a read error is possible. The rearrangement uses TRBV11-2 and TRBJ1-1; D not certain. Germline CDR1 is SGHAT and CDR2 is FQNNGV. This CDR3 comprises 14 residues. The CDR3 region has the DNA TGTGCAAGCATCCCGACTTATGCGAACACTGAAGCTTTCTTT. It yields the protein CASIPTYANTEAFF.

The chain joins TRBV5-6 to TRBJ1-1; D not resolved. Looked up from germline, CDR1 is SGHDT and CDR2 is YYEEEE. The V end was cut by 3 bases, the J end by 0 bases, with 15 bases between. The CDR3 spans 16 residues. The DNA for the CDR3 is TGTGCCAGCAGCTCCATGACGCGGGGTGTGAACACTGAAGCTTTCTTT. Translated, it gives CASSSMTRGVNTEAFF.

A few counts support this clonotype. The V call is TRBV7-6, the J call TRBJ1-4; D possibly corresponds to TRBD1 (6 bases). The germline V gene encodes CDR1 SGHVS and CDR2 FNYEAQ. CDR3 length: 18 amino acids. V lost 5 bases to trimming and J lost 3 bases, with 22 bases between them. The CDR3: CASSDRQGIGSANEKLFF. In DNA, the CDR3 is TGTGCCAGCAGCGACCGGCAGGGGATAGGTAGTGCTAATGAAAAACTGTTTTTT.

The chain joins TRBV27 to TRBJ1-1; D gene unclear. Germline-derived CDR1 and CDR2 are MNHEY and SMNVEV (reference sequence). V lost 6 bases and J lost 1, with 12 bases in between. The CDR3 totals 14 residues. The CDR3 nucleotides are TGTGCCAGCAGGTCCGAGGGCTGGAACACTGAAGCTTTCTTT. It translates to CASRSEGWNTEAFF.

The chain links TRBV28 to TRBJ2-1; D unclear. CDR3 length: 11 amino acids. From germline, CDR1 is MDHEN and CDR2 SYDVKM. Trimming cost V 0 bases and J 7 bases, with 1 base left between them. The CDR3 sequence is CASSLWNEQFF. Written as DNA, the CDR3 is TGTGCCAGCAGTTTATGGAATGAGCAGTTCTTC. Full variable domain (missing parts from reference TRBV28 and TRBJ2-1): DVKVTQSSRYLVKRTGEKVFLECVQDMDHENMFWYRQDPGLGLRLIYFSYDVKMKEKGDIPEGYSVSREKKERFSLILESASTNQTSMYLCASSLWNEQFFGPGTRLTVL.

This clonotype was found a few times. V gene TRBV6-6 combines with J gene TRBJ2-3, with a weak D call TRBD2 (5 bases). The CDR3 is 12 amino acids. Germline-derived CDR1 and CDR2 are MNHNY and SVGAGI (reference sequence). Trimming took off 7 bases at V and 6 bases at J, with 11 bases between the two ends. In DNA, the CDR3 is TGTGCCAGCACTATAACGGGGGATACGCAGTATTTT. The encoded protein is CASTITGDTQYF.

This chain joins TRBV7-2 and TRBJ2-7; no firm D call. The CDR3 totals 13 residues. Between the trimmed V and J ends, which lost 5 bases and 3 bases, there was a span of 11 bases. CDR1 SGHTA and CDR2 FQGNSA come from the germline V gene. DNA of the CDR3: TGTGCCAGCAGCACACCTTCCGGCTACGAGCAGTACTTC. It specifies CASSTPSGYEQYF.

This clonotype was seen once. The chain joins TRBV5-4 to TRBJ2-4; 8 bases line up with TRBD2. The CDR3 is 15 residues long. The germline V gene encodes CDR1 SGHNT and CDR2 YYREEE (reference sequence). V shed 1 base and J 8 bases; nucleotides not matched to a gene: 8. CDR3: CASSLPGSGVDIQYF. The CDR3 DNA is TGTGCCAGCAGCTTGCCAGGTAGCGGGGTTGACATTCAGTACTTC. The full variable domain, with the rest looked up from reference TRBV5-4 and TRBJ2-4, is ETGVTQSPTHLIKTRGQQVTLRCSSQSGHNTVSWYQQALGQGPQFIFQYYREEENGRGNFPPRFSGLQFPNYSSELNVNALELDDSALYLCASSLPGSGVDIQYFGAGTRLSVL.

This clonotype was found a few times. The genes are TRBV5-1 and TRBJ1-6; 7 bases agree with TRBD1. V lost 4 bases and J lost 9; bases outside the gene matches: 7. The germline CDR1 and CDR2 sequences are SGHRS and YFSETQ. CDR3 length: 14 residues. Here the CDR3 DNA reads TGCGCCAGCAGCCCACGGGCAGGGGGTTCACCCCTCCACTTT. It yields the protein CASSPRAGGSPLHF. The whole variable domain, remainder taken from reference TRBV5-1 and TRBJ1-6, is KAGVTQTPRYLIKTRGQQVTLSCSPISGHRSVSWYQQTPGQGLQFLFEYFSETQRNKGNFPGRFSGRQFSNSRSEMNVSTLELGDSALYLCASSPRAGGSPLHFGNGTRLTVT.

J is TRBJ2-2 and V is TRBV12-5; D gene unclear. This CDR3 is built from 11 residues. The V and J ends lost 1 base and 9 bases respectively, with 3 bases between them. Germline loops: CDR1 LGHNT, CDR2 FRNRAP. The CDR3 sequence: CASGLGWELFF. DNA for the CDR3: TGTGCTAGTGGTTTGGGTTGGGAGCTGTTTTTT.

This sequence joins TRBV10-3 and TRBJ1-4; perhaps TRBD1 as D (6 bases). The germline V gene has CDR1 ENHRY and CDR2 SYGVKD. The V and J ends lost 10 bases and 6 bases respectively, with 12 bases between them. The CDR3 covers 12 residues. The CDR3 loop reads CATEGEDEKLFF. The CDR3 DNA follows: TGTGCCACTGAGGGGGAGGATGAAAAACTGTTTTTT.

The table lists this clonotype with a few counts. The J gene is TRBJ1-5, the V gene TRBV2; D is unresolved. The V end was cut by 2 bases, the J end by 7 bases, with 6 bases between. CDR1 and CDR2 from the germline V gene are SNHLY and FYNNEI. The CDR3 spans 12 residues. The CDR3 loop is CASSEPGQPQHF. The CDR3, as DNA: TGTGCCAGCAGTGAACCCGGGCAGCCCCAGCATTTT.

This clonotype was counted only a few times. This rearrangement joins TRBV6-1 to TRBJ2-1; D perhaps matches TRBD2 (6 bases). The length of the CDR3 is 15 residues. Germline V gene lookup returns CDR1 MNHNS and CDR2 SASEGT. Trimming took 3 bases from V and 3 from J, leaving 12 bases between them. CDR3 nucleotide sequence: TGTGCCAGCAGTGAGAGCGGGCCTCACTACAATGAGCAGTTCTTC. Amino acid sequence: CASSESGPHYNEQFF.

This rearrangement joins TRBV29-1 to TRBJ1-2; possible D gene TRBD1, 6 bases. The CDR3 extends over 13 amino acids. CDR1 is SQVTM and CDR2 is ANQGSEA in the germline V gene. Trimming pared 2 bases from V and 5 bases from J, leaving 12 bases between. The CDR3 region has the DNA TGCAGCGTTGAATCGGACAGACAATATGGCTACACCTTC. Its translation is CSVESDRQYGYTF. Together with reference TRBV29-1 and TRBJ1-2, the CDR3 gives the full variable domain: SAVISQKPSRDICQRGTSLTIQCQVDSQVTMMFWYRQQPGQSLTLIATANQGSEATYESGFVIDKFPISRPNLTFSTLTVSNMSPEDSSIYLCSVESDRQYGYTFGSGTRLTVV.

This clonotype was counted between two and nine times. The chain recombines TRBV27 with TRBJ2-7, with 7 nucleotides matching TRBD2. The CDR3 runs to 14 residues. CDR1 and CDR2 (germline): MNHEY, SMNVEV (reference sequence). Unmatched junction bases numbered 5, after V lost 3 bases and J lost 3 bases. The DNA of the CDR3 is TGTGCCAGCAGTTTTCAGGGACTACTCTACGAGCAGTACTTC. As protein: CASSFQGLLYEQYF.

The CDR3 DNA follows: TGCGCCAGCAGCCCGACTAGCGGGGGGAGCAATGAGCAGTTCTTC. Protein product: CASSPTSGGSNEQFF. The rearrangement joins TRBV5-1 to TRBJ2-1, with TRBD2 matching 13 bases. The V segment lost 4 bases and the J segment 6 bases; nucleotides outside the gene matches: 4. The CDR3 has 15 amino acids. Per the germline V gene, CDR1 is SGHRS and CDR2 is YFSETQ. Filled out from reference TRBV5-1 and TRBJ2-1, the complete variable domain reads KAGVTQTPRYLIKTRGQQVTLSCSPISGHRSVSWYQQTPGQGLQFLFEYFSETQRNKGNFPGRFSGRQFSNSRSEMNVSTLELGDSALYLCASSPTSGGSNEQFFGPGTRLTVL.

The genes are TRBV7-8 and TRBJ2-1, with a weak D call TRBD1 (6 bases). V gave up 5 bases and J gave up 0 bases, with 14 bases separating them. The CDR3 is 16 residues long. Germline CDR1 and CDR2: SGHVS and FQNEAQ. CDR3 in amino acids: CASSPQTGRSYNEQFF. The CDR3 DNA is TGTGCCAGCAGCCCCCAGACAGGTCGCTCCTACAATGAGCAGTTCTTC. Full variable domain (remainder filled in from reference TRBV7-8 and TRBJ2-1): GAGVSQSPRYKVAKRGQDVALRCDPISGHVSLFWYQQALGQGPEFLTYFQNEAQLDKSGLPSDRFFAERPEGSVSTLKIQRTQQEDSAVYLCASSPQTGRSYNEQFFGPGTRLTVL.